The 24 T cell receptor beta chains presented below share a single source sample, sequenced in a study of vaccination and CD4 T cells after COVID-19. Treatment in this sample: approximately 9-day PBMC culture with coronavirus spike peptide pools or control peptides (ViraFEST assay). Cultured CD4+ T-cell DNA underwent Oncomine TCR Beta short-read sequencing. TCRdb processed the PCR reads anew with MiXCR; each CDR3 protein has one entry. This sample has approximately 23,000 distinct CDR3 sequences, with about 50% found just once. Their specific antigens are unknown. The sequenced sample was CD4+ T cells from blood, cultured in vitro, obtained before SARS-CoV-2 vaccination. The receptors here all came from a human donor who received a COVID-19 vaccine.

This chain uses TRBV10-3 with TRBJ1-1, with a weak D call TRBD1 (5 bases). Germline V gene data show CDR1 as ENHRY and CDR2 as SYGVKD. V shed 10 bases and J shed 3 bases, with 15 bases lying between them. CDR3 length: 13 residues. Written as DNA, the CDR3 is TGTGCCACGTCCTTAGGGGAGGACACTGAAGCTTTCTTT. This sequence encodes CATSLGEDTEAFF.

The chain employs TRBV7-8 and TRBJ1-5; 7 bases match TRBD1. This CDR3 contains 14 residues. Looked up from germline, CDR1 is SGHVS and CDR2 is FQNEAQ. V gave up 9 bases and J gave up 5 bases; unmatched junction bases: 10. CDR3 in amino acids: CARPRQGRDQPQHF. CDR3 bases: TGTGCCAGACCAAGACAGGGAAGGGATCAGCCCCAGCATTTT.

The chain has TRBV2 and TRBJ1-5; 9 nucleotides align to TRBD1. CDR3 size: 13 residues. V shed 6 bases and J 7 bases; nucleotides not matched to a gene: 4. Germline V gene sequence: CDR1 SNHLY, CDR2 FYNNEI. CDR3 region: CASREDRGQPQHF. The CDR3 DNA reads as TGTGCCAGCAGAGAGGACAGGGGACAGCCCCAGCATTTT.

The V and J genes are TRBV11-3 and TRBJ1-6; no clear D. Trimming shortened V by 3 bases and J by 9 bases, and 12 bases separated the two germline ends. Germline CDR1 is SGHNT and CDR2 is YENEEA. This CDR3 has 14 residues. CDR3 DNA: TGTGCCAGCAGCTTCGGGGTTCACGGTTCACCCCTCCACTTT. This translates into CASSFGVHGSPLHF.

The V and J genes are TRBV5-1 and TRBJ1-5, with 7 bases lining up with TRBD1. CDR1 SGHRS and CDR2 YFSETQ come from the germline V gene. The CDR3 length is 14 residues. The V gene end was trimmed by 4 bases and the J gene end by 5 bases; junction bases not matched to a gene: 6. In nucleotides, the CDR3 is TGCGCCAGCAGCCCCGGGACAGCTGATCAGCCCCAGCATTTT. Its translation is CASSPGTADQPQHF.

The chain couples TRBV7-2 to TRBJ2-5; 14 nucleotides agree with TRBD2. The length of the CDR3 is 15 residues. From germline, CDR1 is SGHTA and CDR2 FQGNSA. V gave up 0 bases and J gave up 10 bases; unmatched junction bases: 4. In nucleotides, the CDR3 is TGTGCCAGCAGCTTAGCCGGGACTAGCGGGGGAGGCCAGTACTTC. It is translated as CASSLAGTSGGGQYF. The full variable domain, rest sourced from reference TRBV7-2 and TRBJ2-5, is GAGVSQSPSNKVTEKGKDVELRCDPISGHTALYWYRQSLGQGLEFLIYFQGNSAPDKSGLPSDRFSAERTGGSVSTLTIQRTQQEDSAVYLCASSLAGTSGGGQYFGPGTRLLVL.

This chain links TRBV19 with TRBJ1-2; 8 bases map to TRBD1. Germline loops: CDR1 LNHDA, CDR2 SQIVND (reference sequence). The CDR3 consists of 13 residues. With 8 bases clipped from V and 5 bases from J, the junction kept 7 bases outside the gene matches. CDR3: CASRQGAGYGYTF. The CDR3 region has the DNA TGTGCCAGTCGCCAGGGGGCTGGGTATGGCTACACCTTC.

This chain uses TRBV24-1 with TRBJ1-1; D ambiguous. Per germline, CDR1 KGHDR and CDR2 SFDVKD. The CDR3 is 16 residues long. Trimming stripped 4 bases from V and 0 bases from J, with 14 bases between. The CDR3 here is CATSDSTGSMNTEAFF. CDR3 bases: TGTGCCACCAGTGACTCCACGGGGAGTATGAACACTGAAGCTTTCTTT.

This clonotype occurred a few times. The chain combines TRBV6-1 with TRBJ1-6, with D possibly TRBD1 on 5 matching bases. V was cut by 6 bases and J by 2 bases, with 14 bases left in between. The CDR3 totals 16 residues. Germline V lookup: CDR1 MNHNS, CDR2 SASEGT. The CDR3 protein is CASRHDPGAYNSPLHF. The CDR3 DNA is TGTGCCAGCAGACATGACCCGGGGGCCTATAATTCACCCCTCCACTTT.

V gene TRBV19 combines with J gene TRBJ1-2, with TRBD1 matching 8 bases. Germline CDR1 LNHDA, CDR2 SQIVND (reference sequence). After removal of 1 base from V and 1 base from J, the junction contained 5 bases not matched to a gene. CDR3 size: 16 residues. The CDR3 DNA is TGTGCCAGTAGTATAGTGGGACAGGTCCTTAACTATGGCTACACCTTC. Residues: CASSIVGQVLNYGYTF.

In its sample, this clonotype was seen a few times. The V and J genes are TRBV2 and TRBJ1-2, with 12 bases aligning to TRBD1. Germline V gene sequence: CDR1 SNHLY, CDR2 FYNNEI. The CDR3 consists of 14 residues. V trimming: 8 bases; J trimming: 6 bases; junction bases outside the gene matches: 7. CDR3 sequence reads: CASRWDRGRHGYTF. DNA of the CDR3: TGTGCCAGCCGATGGGACAGGGGGCGTCATGGCTACACCTTC.

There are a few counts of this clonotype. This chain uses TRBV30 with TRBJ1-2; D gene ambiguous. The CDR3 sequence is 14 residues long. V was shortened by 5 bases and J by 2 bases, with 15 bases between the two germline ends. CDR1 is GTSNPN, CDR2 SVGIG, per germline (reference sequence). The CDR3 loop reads CAWLEGKINYGYTF. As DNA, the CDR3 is TGTGCCTGGCTGGAAGGGAAGATAAACTATGGCTACACCTTC.

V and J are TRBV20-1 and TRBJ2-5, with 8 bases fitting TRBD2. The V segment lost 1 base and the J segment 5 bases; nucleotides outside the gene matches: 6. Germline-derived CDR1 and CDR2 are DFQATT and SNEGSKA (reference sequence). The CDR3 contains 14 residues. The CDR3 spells CSARVGLEMETQYF. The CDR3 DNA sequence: TGCAGTGCTAGAGTGGGACTAGAAATGGAGACCCAGTACTTC.

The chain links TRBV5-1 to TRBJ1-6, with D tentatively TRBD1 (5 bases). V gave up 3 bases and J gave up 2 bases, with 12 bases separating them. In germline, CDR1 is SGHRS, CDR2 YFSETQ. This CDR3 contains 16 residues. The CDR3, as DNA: TGCGCCAGCAGCTCGAGCGGGACTCCCTATAATTCACCCCTCCACTTT. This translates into CASSSSGTPYNSPLHF.

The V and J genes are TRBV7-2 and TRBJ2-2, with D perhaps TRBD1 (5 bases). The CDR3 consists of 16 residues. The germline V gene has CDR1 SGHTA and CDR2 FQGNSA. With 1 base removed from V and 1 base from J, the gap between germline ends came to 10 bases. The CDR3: CASSLGGQGNTGELFF. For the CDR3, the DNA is TGTGCCAGCAGCTTAGGGGGCCAGGGGAACACCGGGGAGCTGTTTTTT.

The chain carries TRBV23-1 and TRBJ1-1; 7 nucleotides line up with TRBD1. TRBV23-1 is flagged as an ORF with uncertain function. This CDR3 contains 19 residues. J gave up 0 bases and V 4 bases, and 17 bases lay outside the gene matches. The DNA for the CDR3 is TGCGCCAGCAGTCTACGACAGGGTGGAAGGGGTCCGATGAACACTGAAGCTTTCTTT. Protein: CASSLRQGGRGPMNTEAFF.

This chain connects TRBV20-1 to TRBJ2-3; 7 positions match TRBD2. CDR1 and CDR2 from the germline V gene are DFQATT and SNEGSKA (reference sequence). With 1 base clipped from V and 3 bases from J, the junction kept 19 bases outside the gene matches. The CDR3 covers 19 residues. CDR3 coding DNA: TGCAGTGCTAGAGGTCAATTCCTCCAAAGCGGGGTTGGTACAGATACGCAGTATTTT. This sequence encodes CSARGQFLQSGVGTDTQYF.

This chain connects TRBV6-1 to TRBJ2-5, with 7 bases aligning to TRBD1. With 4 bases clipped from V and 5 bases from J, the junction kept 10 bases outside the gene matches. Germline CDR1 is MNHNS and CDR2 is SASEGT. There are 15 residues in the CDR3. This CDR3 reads CASSGGGVFRETQYF. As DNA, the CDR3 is TGTGCCAGCAGTGGAGGGGGCGTCTTTCGGGAGACCCAGTACTTC.

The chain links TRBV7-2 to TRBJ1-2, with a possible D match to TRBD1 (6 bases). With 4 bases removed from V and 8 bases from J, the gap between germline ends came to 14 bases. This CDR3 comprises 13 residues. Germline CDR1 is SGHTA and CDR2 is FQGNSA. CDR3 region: CASSSSGGWGYTF. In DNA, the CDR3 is TGTGCCAGCAGCTCCTCGGGGGGCTGGGGCTACACCTTC.

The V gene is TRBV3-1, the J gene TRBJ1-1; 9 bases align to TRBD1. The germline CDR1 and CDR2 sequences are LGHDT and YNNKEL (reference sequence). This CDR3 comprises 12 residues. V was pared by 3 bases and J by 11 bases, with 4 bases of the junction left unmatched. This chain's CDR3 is CASSHGQGRAFF. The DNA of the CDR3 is TGTGCCAGCAGCCACGGACAGGGGAGGGCTTTCTTT.

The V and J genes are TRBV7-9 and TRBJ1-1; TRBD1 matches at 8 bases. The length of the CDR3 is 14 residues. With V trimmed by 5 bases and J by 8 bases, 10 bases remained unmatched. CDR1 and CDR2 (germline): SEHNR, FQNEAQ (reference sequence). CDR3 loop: CASSRGTGPFEAFF. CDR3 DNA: TGTGCCAGCAGCCGAGGGACAGGCCCTTTCGAAGCTTTCTTT.

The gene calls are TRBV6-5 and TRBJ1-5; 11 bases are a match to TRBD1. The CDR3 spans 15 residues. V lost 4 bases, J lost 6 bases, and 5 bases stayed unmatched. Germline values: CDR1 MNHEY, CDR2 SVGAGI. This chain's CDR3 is CASSSGQGAVQPQHF. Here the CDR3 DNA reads TGTGCCAGCAGTTCTGGACAGGGGGCGGTTCAGCCCCAGCATTTT.

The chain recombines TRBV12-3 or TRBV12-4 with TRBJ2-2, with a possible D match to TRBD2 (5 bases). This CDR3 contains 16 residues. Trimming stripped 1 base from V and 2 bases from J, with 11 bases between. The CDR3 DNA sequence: TGTGCCAGCAGTTTAGTTTTGGGGAGTAACACCGGGGAGCTGTTTTTT. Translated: CASSLVLGSNTGELFF.

This CDR3 is CAWSVYGGGAPDTQYF. The CDR3 nucleotides are TGTGCCTGGAGTGTATATGGCGGGGGGGCCCCCGATACGCAGTATTTT. V usage is TRBV30 and J usage is TRBJ2-3, with 9 bases fitting TRBD2. CDR3 length: 16 residues. V shed 0 bases and J 6 bases; nucleotides not matched to a gene: 10. The germline V gene encodes CDR1 GTSNPN and CDR2 SVGIG (reference sequence).